This T cell receptor beta chain emerged from a study of cytomegalovirus exposure and HLA in healthy donors. Whole-study results and caveats: Reportedly, HLA-A and HLA-B alleles of most subjects were accurately predicted from TCR beta.

With 60 Vbeta and 13 Jbeta primers, the PCR was carried out. Data came from immunoSEQ multiplex PCR; TCRdb stores just in-frame clones and leaves some out. The data show 150,000 to 200,000 clones, with 75% to 85% seen just once and less than 1.5% held by the top ten. Per the germline V gene, CDR1 is MDHEN and CDR2 is SYDVKM. The ends lost 6 bases at V and 10 bases at J; junction bases unmatched: 23. This CDR3 spans 17 amino acids. Though nominally healthy at sampling, donors likely had unrecorded immune exposures. The table lists this clone with a few counts. Its antigen is not identified. The chain joins TRBV28 to TRBJ1-1; 7 bases are a match to TRBD1. The TCR comes from a man aged 18 to 30 in good health and CMV-seronegative. Sequenced: PBMCs. CDR3 sequence reads: CASSSYAVRTGGFGAFF. The CDR3 DNA reads TGTGCCAGCAGCTCTTATGCGGTTAGGACAGGAGGCTTCGGAGCTTTCTTT.